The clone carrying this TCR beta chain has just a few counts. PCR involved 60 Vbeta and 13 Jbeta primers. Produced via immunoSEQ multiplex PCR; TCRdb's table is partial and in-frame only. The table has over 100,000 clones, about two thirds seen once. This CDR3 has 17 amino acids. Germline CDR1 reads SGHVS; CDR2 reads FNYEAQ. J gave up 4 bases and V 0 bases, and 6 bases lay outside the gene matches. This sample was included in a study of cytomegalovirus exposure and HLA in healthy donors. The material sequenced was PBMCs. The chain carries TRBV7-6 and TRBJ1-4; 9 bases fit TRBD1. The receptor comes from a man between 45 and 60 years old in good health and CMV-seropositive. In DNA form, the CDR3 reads TGTGCCAGCAGCTTAGCGGCGACAGGGGGTATTAATGAAAAACTGTTTTTT. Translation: CASSLAATGGINEKLFF.